These 19 T cell receptor beta chains originate from one sample sequenced in a study of shared clonotypes between healthy human individuals. Generated by immunoSEQ multiplex PCR, the TCRdb table keeps only in-frame clones and is missing some. The table has over a million clones, over 95% seen once. Specimen: naive CD4+ T cells sorted from blood. The subset was: CD45RA+ positively selected. The receptors shown here come from a man aged 25-45 years in good health.

Points on this clone: This same CDR3 is encoded by further DNA sequences in the sample. V gene TRBV7-9 combines with J gene TRBJ1-2; D ambiguous. The CDR3 has 12 amino acids. Trimming took off 1 base at V and 8 bases at J, with 8 bases between the two ends. CDR1 and CDR2 from the germline V gene are SEHNR and FQNEAQ (reference sequence). DNA for the CDR3: TGTGCCAGCAGCTTAGTGGGAGACGGCTACACCTTC. This encodes CASSLVGDGYTF.

This chain connects TRBV6-5 to TRBJ2-1; 9 bases fit TRBD2. Losses at the gene ends were 8 bases for V and 7 bases for J; bases not matched to a gene: 9. Germline V CDR1 and CDR2: MNHEY, SVGAGI. The CDR3 contains 14 residues. The CDR3 bases are TGTGCCAGCTCCCCGGGACTAGCCTCAAATGAGCAGTTCTTC. It yields the protein CASSPGLASNEQFF.

V usage is TRBV7-8 and J usage is TRBJ2-7; 9 bases line up with TRBD1. CDR3 length: 14 residues. Germline assignment: CDR1 SGHVS and CDR2 FQNEAQ. Trimming removed 7 bases from V and 1 base from J; junction bases left unmatched: 5. For the CDR3, the DNA is TGTGCCAGCATCCCGGACAGGGGTTCCTACGAGCAGTACTTC. It codes for CASIPDRGSYEQYF.

V is TRBV5-6 and J is TRBJ2-7, with D perhaps matching TRBD1 or TRBD2 (5 bases each). Trimming pared 2 bases from V and 6 bases from J, leaving 15 bases between. The V gene's germline CDR1 is SGHDT and CDR2 YYEEEE. This CDR3 contains 14 residues. CDR3 in amino acids: CASSFPRGWGEQYF. CDR3 coding DNA: TGTGCCAGCAGCTTTCCGAGGGGATGGGGCGAGCAGTACTTC.

V is TRBV15 and J is TRBJ2-1, with TRBD2 matching 7 bases. The length of the CDR3 is 16 residues. Unmatched junction bases numbered 10, after V lost 0 bases and J lost 8 bases. The germline V gene encodes CDR1 LNHNV and CDR2 YYDKDF (reference sequence). The CDR3 reads CATSRDKGLLSDEQFF. The CDR3 region has the DNA TGTGCCACCAGCAGAGACAAGGGACTACTTTCGGATGAGCAGTTCTTC.

The chain joins TRBV2 to TRBJ2-2, with TRBD1 matching 7 bases. This CDR3 comprises 16 residues. Per the germline V gene, CDR1 is SNHLY and CDR2 is FYNNEI. The ends lost 2 bases at V and 3 bases at J; junction bases unmatched: 6. CDR3: CASSEWGTVDTGELFF. The CDR3 nucleotides read TGTGCCAGCAGTGAATGGGGGACAGTGGACACCGGGGAGCTGTTTTTT.

The CDR3 loop is CSVDRRGDNEQFF. CDR3 sequence (DNA): TGCAGCGTTGATAGGCGGGGAGACAATGAGCAGTTCTTC. The rearrangement uses TRBV29-1 and TRBJ2-1; maybe TRBD2 (6 bases). V was pared by 3 bases and J by 5 bases, with 11 bases between. Germline V CDR1 and CDR2: SQVTM, ANQGSEA. This CDR3 is built from 13 residues.

CDR3 sequence: CASGDRVPYF. DNA of the CDR3: TGTGCCAGCGGGGACAGGGTACCGTACTTC. The V and J genes are TRBV5-5 and TRBJ2-7, with 9 bases that match TRBD1. Germline CDR1 is SGHKS and CDR2 is YYEKEE (reference sequence). The CDR3 sequence is 10 residues long. V was clipped by 7 bases and J by 12 bases; unmatched bases: 5. Together with reference TRBV5-5 and TRBJ2-7, the CDR3 gives the full variable domain: DAGVTQSPTHLIKTRGQQVTLRCSPISGHKSVSWYQQVLGQGPQFIFQYYEKEERGRGNFPDRFSARQFPNYSSELNVNALLLGDSALYLCASGDRVPYFGPGTRLTVT.

This chain joins TRBV18 and TRBJ1-2; D is uncertain. Trimming left V 1 base short and J 8 bases short, with 20 bases between. CDR1 is KGHSH and CDR2 is LQKENI in the germline V gene. This CDR3 comprises 16 residues. As DNA, the CDR3 is TGTGCCAGCTCACCACTGCTAGGGATCTCTTCGGAAGGCTACACCTTC. Encoded protein: CASSPLLGISSEGYTF.

The chain couples TRBV10-3 to TRBJ2-7; 8 positions match TRBD1. The CDR3 extends over 15 amino acids. Germline V gene data show CDR1 as ENHRY and CDR2 as SYGVKD. V shed 10 bases and J 3 bases; nucleotides not matched to a gene: 14. CDR3 loop: CASRQGSTEVYEQYF. The CDR3 DNA reads TGTGCCAGCCGACAGGGGTCAACGGAAGTCTACGAGCAGTACTTC.

The chain recombines TRBV11-3 with TRBJ2-1; 7 positions match TRBD1. V lost 1 base and J lost 3; bases outside the gene matches: 6. The CDR3 loop spans 16 amino acids. The germline V gene encodes CDR1 SGHNT and CDR2 YENEEA. The CDR3 DNA follows: TGTGCCAGCAGCTTAGTTGACAGGGCCCTCTACAATGAGCAGTTCTTC. Amino acid sequence: CASSLVDRALYNEQFF.

The chain joins TRBV15 to TRBJ2-2; D call uncertain. Trimming shortened V by 1 base and J by 2 bases, and 11 bases separated the two germline ends. CDR3 length: 16 amino acids. CDR1 and CDR2 (germline): LNHNV, YYDKDF (reference sequence). Here the CDR3 reads CATSRVPRVNTGELFF. As DNA, the CDR3 is TGTGCCACCAGCAGAGTTCCAAGGGTTAACACCGGGGAGCTGTTTTTT.

This chain connects TRBV9 to TRBJ1-1; 8 bases match TRBD1. Trimming cost V 4 bases and J 0 bases; bases outside gene matches: 11. The CDR3 is 17 amino acids. Germline V gene data show CDR1 as SGDLS and CDR2 as YYNGEE. The CDR3, as DNA: TGTGCCAGCAGCACCTCGGACAGGGCATCTTTGAACACTGAAGCTTTCTTT. This sequence encodes CASSTSDRASLNTEAFF.

This chain uses TRBV7-9 with TRBJ2-7; TRBD2 agrees at 8 bases. CDR3 length equals 15 residues. Looked up from germline, CDR1 is SEHNR and CDR2 is FQNEAQ (reference sequence). V gave up 4 bases and J gave up 6 bases; unmatched junction bases: 11. The CDR3 nucleotides are TGTGCCAGCAGCTCACTTAGTAGCGGGACGGGCGAGCAGTACTTC. Residues: CASSSLSSGTGEQYF.

The chain joins TRBV5-4 to TRBJ2-7, with 7 bases aligning to TRBD1. Germline CDR1 SGHNT, CDR2 YYREEE (reference sequence). This CDR3 spans 13 amino acids. V lost 3 bases, J lost 5 bases, and 5 bases stayed unmatched. CDR3 sequence: CASSSTDRDEQYF. Written as DNA, the CDR3 is TGTGCCAGCAGCTCCACCGACAGGGACGAGCAGTACTTC.

The genes are TRBV6-5 and TRBJ1-3, with D unresolved. This CDR3 comprises 14 residues. Germline-derived CDR1 and CDR2 are MNHEY and SVGAGI. CDR3 sequence (DNA): TGTGCGCACACAACTCGGGGTACTGGAAACACCATATATTTT. Translation: CAHTTRGTGNTIYF.

The genes are TRBV7-9 and TRBJ2-1, with no clear D. Germline V gene lookup returns CDR1 SEHNR and CDR2 FQNEAQ (reference sequence). Trimming took off 1 base at V and 12 bases at J, with 7 bases between the two ends. CDR3 length equals 11 residues. CDR3 loop: CASSLDTVQFF. The CDR3 DNA follows: TGTGCCAGCAGCTTAGATACGGTGCAGTTCTTC.

V usage is TRBV11-2 and J usage is TRBJ2-3, with D perhaps TRBD2 (6 bases). The CDR3 has 16 amino acids. Germline-derived CDR1 and CDR2 are SGHAT and FQNNGV. Trimming removed 1 base from V and 2 bases from J, with 13 bases in between. CDR3 loop: CASSLVVGGITDTQYF. The CDR3 bases are TGTGCCAGCAGCTTAGTGGTGGGAGGCATCACAGATACGCAGTATTTT.

The chain combines TRBV6-1 with TRBJ1-5, with D possibly matching TRBD1 (6 bases). This CDR3 region has 15 residues. Germline V gene lookup returns CDR1 MNHNS and CDR2 SASEGT. Trimming took off 6 bases at V and 3 bases at J, with 15 bases between the two ends. The CDR3 loop is CASRQGLGHNQPQHF. In DNA form, the CDR3 reads TGTGCCAGCAGGCAGGGGTTGGGACACAATCAGCCCCAGCATTTT.